These 31 T cell receptor beta chains were sequenced from one sample in a study of T cells in Graves' hyperthyroidism and ophthalmopathy. Amplification targeted TCR beta CDR3 regions from RNA transcripts. The HTBI set primed first-round TCR CDR3 RT-PCR. TCRdb itself ran the multiplex PCR reads through MiXCR, one entry per CDR3 protein. The data show 550,000 to 600,000 distinct CDR3 sequences, 14% seen once. Specimen: blood. These receptors all stem from a woman between 18 and 29 years old with Graves' ophthalmopathy.

This clonotype has ten or more counts. The chain uses TRBV7-9 and TRBJ2-2, with D possibly matching TRBD2 (6 bases). V was trimmed by 4 bases and J by 0 bases, leaving 15 bases between them. Germline assignment: CDR1 SEHNR and CDR2 FQNEAQ (reference sequence). The CDR3 runs 17 residues. The CDR3 sequence is CASSSYRRETNTGELFF. CDR3 in DNA: TGTGCCAGCAGCTCTTATCGTCGGGAGACGAACACCGGGGAGCTGTTTTTT. Full variable domain (rest looked up from reference TRBV7-9 and TRBJ2-2): DTGVSQNPRHKITKRGQNVTFRCDPISEHNRLYWYRQTLGQGPEFLTYFQNEAQLEKSRLLSDRFSAERPKGSFSTLEIQRTEQGDSAMYLCASSSYRRETNTGELFFGEGSRLTVL.

This clonotype has ten or more counts. The chain uses TRBV9 and TRBJ1-1; the D is unclear. The germline gives CDR1 SGDLS, CDR2 YYNGEE. Trimming left V 0 bases short and J 2 bases short, with 5 bases between. The CDR3 spans 13 residues. The CDR3 DNA reads TGTGCCAGCAGCGTAGCAAGTAACACTGAAGCTTTCTTT. It specifies CASSVASNTEAFF. Full variable domain (rest looked up from reference TRBV9 and TRBJ1-1): DSGVTQTPKHLITATGQRVTLRCSPRSGDLSVYWYQQSLDQGLQFLIQYYNGEERAKGNILERFSAQQFPDLHSELNLSSLELGDSALYFCASSVASNTEAFFGQGTRLTVV.

The genes are TRBV25-1 and TRBJ2-7, with TRBD1 identical over 9 bases. The CDR3 spans 16 residues. J lost 5 bases, V lost 2 bases, and 10 bases had no gene match. Looked up from germline, CDR1 is MGHDK and CDR2 is SYGVNS. DNA for the CDR3: TGTGCCAGCAGTGAACTATTGGGACAGGGTTTCAACGAGCAGTACTTC. The encoded protein is CASSELLGQGFNEQYF.

This clonotype was found many times. CDR3 in DNA: TGTGCCACCAGTGATTTGCAATCCGGGACAGGGGACTATGGCTACACCTTC. The encoded protein is CATSDLQSGTGDYGYTF. The V gene is TRBV24-1, the J gene TRBJ1-2, with 10 bases matching TRBD1. Trimming took 0 bases from V and 3 from J; bases not matched to a gene: 6. The germline V gene encodes CDR1 KGHDR and CDR2 SFDVKD. This CDR3 has 17 amino acids.

The table lists this clonotype with many counts. The chain's CDR3 is CSARDRASLYSNQPQHF. The DNA for the CDR3 is TGCAGTGCTAGAGACCGGGCCAGCTTGTATAGCAATCAGCCCCAGCATTTT. The chain carries TRBV20-1 and TRBJ1-5; D unclear. This CDR3 contains 17 residues. Germline V gives CDR1 DFQATT, CDR2 SNEGSKA (reference sequence). Trimming took off 0 bases at V and 0 bases at J, with 15 bases between the two ends.

The CDR3 nucleotides read TGTGCCAGCAGAATTACAGGGGGCTCTCCCGCTTTCTTT. Protein product: CASRITGGSPAFF. This sequence joins TRBV27 and TRBJ1-1; 9 nucleotides line up with TRBD1. CDR1 and CDR2 from the germline V gene are MNHEY and SMNVEV (reference sequence). The CDR3 is 13 residues long. V gave up 6 bases and J gave up 11 bases; unmatched junction bases: 10.

This clonotype was recorded many times. The junction departs from the called germline gene at one end, perhaps through a read error. The chain combines TRBV7-7 with TRBJ2-7, with 7 bases matching TRBD1. Germline V gene data show CDR1 as SSHAT and CDR2 as FNYEAQ (reference sequence). The CDR3 spans 13 residues. Here the CDR3 reads CASSFGTDYEQYF. Here the CDR3 DNA reads TGTGCTAGCAGCTTCGGGACAGACTACGAGCAGTACTTC.

This clonotype has just a few counts. V gene TRBV7-9 combines with J gene TRBJ1-1; tentative D call: TRBD1 (5 bases). Germline values: CDR1 SEHNR, CDR2 FQNEAQ (reference sequence). This CDR3 is 16 amino acids long. The CDR3 DNA follows: TGTGTGAGTAGGAGGGTGCGGTCAAGGGGTAGCACTGAAGCTTTCTTT. This translates into CVSRRVRSRGSTEAFF.

At least ten counts were recorded for this clonotype. V gene TRBV2 combines with J gene TRBJ2-1; 11 bases are shared with TRBD2. V lost 6 bases to trimming and J lost 5 bases; unmatched junction nucleotides: 6. The germline gives CDR1 SNHLY, CDR2 FYNNEI. The CDR3 length is 15 residues. CDR3 amino acids: CASRTTSGNDNEQFF. The CDR3 DNA follows: TGTGCCAGCAGGACGACTAGCGGGAATGACAATGAGCAGTTCTTC.

This clonotype was observed at least ten times. The chain joins TRBV18 to TRBJ1-4; D is undetermined. This CDR3 spans 13 amino acids. Trimming cost V 6 bases and J 5 bases, with 10 bases left between them. Germline values: CDR1 KGHSH, CDR2 LQKENI. Written as DNA, the CDR3 is TGTGCCAGCTCGATTGGAGAGAATGAAAAACTGTTTTTT. Protein product: CASSIGENEKLFF.

This clonotype was seen ten or more times. This rearrangement joins TRBV3-1 to TRBJ1-5; 9 bases agree with TRBD1. CDR1 and CDR2 from the germline V gene are LGHDT and YNNKEL (reference sequence). The V gene end was trimmed by 4 bases and the J gene end by 1 base; junction bases not matched to a gene: 5. This CDR3 has 16 amino acids. CDR3 nucleotide sequence: TGTGCCAGCAGCCTCGGGACAGGGCCAAGCAATCAGCCCCAGCATTTT. As protein: CASSLGTGPSNQPQHF.

Points on this clonotype: A read error may be the cause here, since a much bigger clone is one base away. The chain uses TRBV27 and TRBJ2-3, with no clear D. Germline CDR1 is MNHEY and CDR2 is SMNVEV (reference sequence). The length of the CDR3 is 16 residues. Deletions cut 5 bases from V and 4 bases from J, with 19 bases between. Written as DNA, the CDR3 is TGTGCCAGCAGTGATGGTTGGCGGACCCCCCCAGATACGCAGTATTTT. Protein product: CASSDGWRTPPDTQYF.

The CDR3 reads CASSEATDYGYTF. In DNA, the CDR3 is TGTGCCAGCAGTGAGGCAACCGACTATGGCTACACCTTC. The chain combines TRBV25-1 with TRBJ1-2; D gene uncertain. Trimming stripped 3 bases from V and 3 bases from J, with 8 bases between. CDR3 size: 13 residues. Per the germline V gene, CDR1 is MGHDK and CDR2 is SYGVNS.

This clonotype was recorded at least ten times. The chain carries TRBV3-1 and TRBJ2-7, with TRBD2 identical over 7 bases. Per germline, CDR1 LGHDT and CDR2 YNNKEL (reference sequence). Unmatched junction bases numbered 5, after V lost 1 base and J lost 5 bases. The CDR3 has 14 residues. The CDR3 protein is CASSQVAGSHEQYF. The CDR3 region has the DNA TGTGCCAGCAGCCAAGTAGCGGGTAGCCACGAGCAGTACTTC.

The CDR3 spells CASSLGAAGPYEQYF. DNA for the CDR3: TGTGCCAGCAGCTTAGGGGCAGCGGGCCCCTACGAGCAGTACTTC. The chain joins TRBV7-9 to TRBJ2-7, with D tentatively TRBD2 (6 bases). The CDR3 length is 15 residues. V lost 1 base to trimming and J lost 2 bases, with 12 bases between them. Germline CDR1 and CDR2: SEHNR and FQNEAQ (reference sequence).

This clonotype was counted many times. The chain has TRBV3-1 and TRBJ2-1; a possible D gene is TRBD2 (7 bases). In germline, CDR1 is LGHDT, CDR2 YNNKEL (reference sequence). The V and J ends lost 8 bases and 2 bases respectively, with 13 bases between them. This CDR3 contains 14 residues. CDR3 sequence reads: CASHGEGAYNEQFF. The DNA for the CDR3 is TGTGCCAGCCACGGGGAGGGGGCCTACAATGAGCAGTTCTTC.

This clonotype appeared many times. CDR3 protein: CASSSPGQGTRNTYNEQFF. The CDR3 DNA reads TGTGCCAGCAGTTCCCCGGGACAGGGTACGAGGAATACCTACAATGAGCAGTTCTTC. J is TRBJ2-1 and V is TRBV28, with 9 nucleotides matching TRBD1. V shed 4 bases, J shed 2 bases, and the junction held 15 bases outside the gene matches. The CDR3 runs 19 residues. The V gene's germline CDR1 is MDHEN and CDR2 SYDVKM.

This clonotype was seen ten or more times. V and J are TRBV19 and TRBJ2-1; D remains ambiguous. Trimming shortened V by 6 bases and J by 7 bases, and 19 bases separated the two germline ends. The CDR3 sequence is 15 residues long. Germline values: CDR1 LNHDA, CDR2 SQIVND (reference sequence). This CDR3 reads CASSTSVGSTNEQFF. The CDR3 bases are TGTGCCAGTAGCACCTCCGTGGGGTCTACAAATGAGCAGTTCTTC.

This clonotype has a count of ten or more. The J gene is TRBJ2-3, the V gene TRBV7-9; no clear D gene. This CDR3 is 14 amino acids long. The germline V and J ends were trimmed by 2 bases and 6 bases, with 12 bases remaining between them. Germline V CDR1 and CDR2: SEHNR, FQNEAQ (reference sequence). CDR3 bases: TGTGCCAGCAGCTTAATTGCGTCGGTGGATACGCAGTATTTT. Its translation: CASSLIASVDTQYF.

In its sample, this clonotype was seen many times. The V call is TRBV7-9, the J call TRBJ2-1, with 11 bases fitting TRBD1. Germline V gene data show CDR1 as SEHNR and CDR2 as FQNEAQ (reference sequence). V was pared by 5 bases and J by 6 bases, with 21 bases of the junction left unmatched. This CDR3 spans 20 amino acids. CDR3 loop: CASSPAQGYGQGAKSNEQFF. CDR3 nucleotide sequence: TGTGCCAGCAGCCCTGCCCAGGGGTATGGACAGGGGGCGAAGTCCAATGAGCAGTTCTTC.

There are many counts of this clonotype. The chain joins TRBV11-3 to TRBJ2-1; tentative D call: TRBD1 (5 bases). Between the trimmed V and J ends, which lost 4 bases and 9 bases, there was a span of 16 bases. CDR1 and CDR2 (germline): SGHNT, YENEEA. This CDR3 contains 14 residues. CDR3 residues: CASSSSGALGEQFF. The DNA of the CDR3 is TGTGCCAGCAGCTCAAGTGGGGCCTTGGGTGAGCAGTTCTTC.

This clonotype came up many times. The V gene is TRBV20-1, the J gene TRBJ2-3; D gene ambiguous. Germline CDR1 reads DFQATT; CDR2 reads SNEGSKA (reference sequence). Deletions cut 2 bases from V and 2 bases from J, with 5 bases between. The CDR3 spans 12 residues. The CDR3 DNA is TGCAGTGCTAGACAAAACACAGATACGCAGTATTTT. Amino acids: CSARQNTDTQYF.

This clonotype was found a few times. The V call is TRBV6-1, the J call TRBJ2-6; D is unclear. The CDR3 extends over 13 amino acids. Germline loops: CDR1 MNHNS, CDR2 SASEGT. The ends were cut back, 8 bases at V and 2 bases at J, with 7 bases in the middle. The chain's CDR3 is CASRTAGANVLTF. CDR3 sequence (DNA): TGTGCCAGCCGGACGGCTGGGGCCAACGTCCTGACTTTC.

The table lists this clonotype with a few counts. This chain uses TRBV11-3 with TRBJ2-2; no clear D gene. The CDR3 sequence is 14 residues long. Trimming took off 7 bases at V and 1 base at J, with 10 bases between the two ends. Germline values: CDR1 SGHNT, CDR2 YENEEA. CDR3 sequence: CASNPNRNTGELFF. DNA for the CDR3: TGTGCCAGCAACCCCAACCGGAACACCGGGGAGCTGTTTTTT.

This clonotype occurred many times. This chain uses TRBV10-3 with TRBJ2-7, with 9 bases aligning to TRBD1. Germline V CDR1 and CDR2: ENHRY, SYGVKD. The ends lost 4 bases at V and 0 bases at J; junction bases unmatched: 4. This CDR3 has 15 amino acids. Here the CDR3 reads CAISAPGQGSYEQYF. CDR3 coding DNA: TGTGCCATCAGTGCGCCGGGACAGGGCTCCTACGAGCAGTACTTC.

The gene calls are TRBV9 and TRBJ2-7, with 13 bases lining up with TRBD2. Germline V lookup: CDR1 SGDLS, CDR2 YYNGEE. V gave up 3 bases and J gave up 7 bases; unmatched junction bases: 7. The CDR3 has 15 residues. The CDR3 nucleotides are TGTGCCAGCAGCGCCCGACTAGCGGGAGGTCGGGAGCAGTACTTC. Translated: CASSARLAGGREQYF.

This clonotype was observed a few times. The V call is TRBV4-1, the J call TRBJ1-2, with D unclear. Per germline, CDR1 MGHRA and CDR2 YSYEKL. This CDR3 region has 15 residues. V was cut by 5 bases and J by 4 bases, with 17 bases left in between. The chain's CDR3 is CASSSKHGEPYGYTF. Here the CDR3 DNA reads TGCGCCAGCAGCTCAAAGCACGGGGAACCCTATGGCTACACCTTC.

This clonotype showed up many times. The chain couples TRBV6-1 to TRBJ1-2; D remains unclear. The germline CDR1 and CDR2 sequences are MNHNS and SASEGT. The CDR3 contains 13 residues. Trimming removed 6 bases at V and 3 bases at J, with 11 bases between. CDR3 residues: CASSLRRDYGYTF. DNA for the CDR3: TGTGCCAGCAGCCTCCGACGGGACTATGGCTACACCTTC.

A few counts support this clonotype. One end of the junction is discordant with germline, which a read error may explain. This chain uses TRBV7-7 with TRBJ2-2; 9 bases align to TRBD1. The CDR3 has 17 residues. Germline CDR1 reads SSHAT; CDR2 reads FNYEAQ (reference sequence). CDR3 DNA: TGTGCTAGCAGCTTAGGGGGGACAGGGCCCCCCACCGGGGAGCTGTTTTTT. Protein sequence: CASSLGGTGPPTGELFF.

Comment on this clonotype: The junction departs from germline at one end; a sequencing error may be responsible. The chain combines TRBV12-3 or TRBV12-4 with TRBJ2-7; D is perhaps TRBD1 (8 bases). The CDR3 extends over 15 amino acids. The CDR3 bases are TGCGCCAGCAGCCCTCGGACAGGGAGGGCCTACGAGCAGTACTTC. It encodes CASSPRTGRAYEQYF.

This clonotype was seen ten or more times. V is TRBV3-1 and J is TRBJ2-5; 9 bases are shared with TRBD1. The CDR3 extends over 15 amino acids. V shed 3 bases, J shed 4 bases, and the junction held 6 bases outside the gene matches. The germline V gene encodes CDR1 LGHDT and CDR2 YNNKEL (reference sequence). The CDR3 nucleotides are TGTGCCAGCAGCCACGGACAGGGGATGGGAGAGACCCAGTACTTC. As protein: CASSHGQGMGETQYF.